A selection of T cell receptor beta chains follows, all from one sample in a study of T-cell memory formation after mild COVID-19. TCRdb processed the 5' RACE reads anew with MiXCR; each CDR3 protein has one entry. The profile shows hundreds of thousands of distinct CDR3 sequences, roughly 21% of them singletons. The source material was PBMCs or a T cell subset sorted from them (not recorded which). The receptor set was obtained from an adult woman who had mild COVID-19 (a few samples of this study predate the infection). Cell type and time point are not known. Each CDR3 is given with its conserved first and last residue. A D gene is named only where the DNA matches it firmly. Size tells how often a clone was seen (once, few, many) or the class of an expanded clone, and some rows leave it out.

CDR3 DNA,CDR3 protein,D gene,V gene,clone size,J gene
TGTGCCAGCAGTTTCACCAGAGAACCCCAGCATTTT,CASSFTREPQHF,NA,TRBV12-3/TRBV12-4,NA,TRBJ1-5
TGTGCCAGCAGCACCAACCCCAGGGACAGGGGATCTGAAGCTTTCTTT,CASSTNPRDRGSEAFF,TRBD1,TRBV9,NA,TRBJ1-1
TGCAGCGTTGATACCGGTAACACAGGGGTCAGGACAGATACGCAGTATTTT,CSVDTGNTGVRTDTQYF,TRBD1,TRBV29-1,few,TRBJ2-3
TGTGCCAGCAGCTTAGCCCTAGGGCATAATGAAAAACTGTTTTTT,CASSLALGHNEKLFF,NA,TRBV7-9,NA,TRBJ1-4
TGTGCCAGCAGCTTAGATACAGCGGGTCCTTCAGAGACCCAGTACTTC,CASSLDTAGPSETQYF,NA,TRBV11-2,NA,TRBJ2-5
TGTGCCAGCACGACAGGGAGTGTGAGGTCACCCCTCCACTTT,CASTTGSVRSPLHF,TRBD1,TRBV2,few,TRBJ1-6
TGTGCCAGCAGTTCCTCGTGGGACGGCACTGAAGCTTTCTTT,CASSSSWDGTEAFF,NA,TRBV27,few,TRBJ1-1
TGTGCCAGCTCACCGCGGGACAACTATGGCTACACCTTC,CASSPRDNYGYTF,NA,TRBV18,few,TRBJ1-2
TGTGCCAGCAGCTTCCTACCTCCGGGACAGGGAACCGAGCAGTACTTC,CASSFLPPGQGTEQYF,TRBD1,TRBV7-8,NA,TRBJ2-7
TGTGCCAGCAGCTTAGCTTCCAGGTTCACCGGGGAGCTGTTTTTT,CASSLASRFTGELFF,NA,TRBV7-6,NA,TRBJ2-2
TGTGCCAGCAGCTTGTTCTCCGGACAGGGATCCTCTGGGGCCAACGTCCTGACTTTC,CASSLFSGQGSSGANVLTF,TRBD1,TRBV7-9,NA,TRBJ2-6
TGTGCCAGCAGCAGCCGGGACAGAGGTTACCCCGGGGAGCTGTTTTTT,CASSSRDRGYPGELFF,TRBD1,TRBV7-9,few,TRBJ2-2
TGTGCCAGCAGCTTCCTTCCCCGGTCCAGGGGTGGGAATACGCAGTATTTT,CASSFLPRSRGGNTQYF,NA,TRBV11-3,NA,TRBJ2-3
TGTGCCACCAGTGATTCGGGGCGAACTGAAGCTTTCTTT,CATSDSGRTEAFF,NA,TRBV24-1,NA,TRBJ1-1
TGTGCCAGCAGCTTAGTTTTTTCTGACGCAGATACGCAGTATTTT,CASSLVFSDADTQYF,NA,TRBV11-2,NA,TRBJ2-3
TGCGCCAGCAGCCAAGTTCTAGCGGGGGAAGAGACCCAGTACTTC,CASSQVLAGEETQYF,TRBD2,TRBV4-1,few,TRBJ2-5
TGTGCCAGCAGCTCTACCGGACACGAGAACACTGAAGCTTTCTTT,CASSSTGHENTEAFF,NA,TRBV7-9,NA,TRBJ1-1
TGTGCCTGGAGCCGCGGACTTTCTTATGGCTACACCTTC,CAWSRGLSYGYTF,NA,TRBV30,NA,TRBJ1-2
TGTGCCAGCCGGAGGGGGCGGAATGAGCAGTTCTTC,CASRRGRNEQFF,NA,TRBV5-6,NA,TRBJ2-1
TGTGCCAGTACCCTAAGACGGGAGACCTACTATGGCTACACCTTC,CASTLRRETYYGYTF,NA,TRBV19,NA,TRBJ1-2
TGTGCCAGCAGTTACTCTCCGACAGGGGCGTCCTACGAGCAGTACTTC,CASSYSPTGASYEQYF,TRBD1,TRBV6-5,few,TRBJ2-7
TGTGCCAGCAGCTTTACGGGGGGGCTGGGCAATGAGCAGTTCTTC,CASSFTGGLGNEQFF,TRBD2,TRBV7-6,few,TRBJ2-1
TGTGCCAGCAGCTTAGGTCCCGGGGAGGGGGCCTACGAGCAGTACTTC,CASSLGPGEGAYEQYF,NA,TRBV7-2,NA,TRBJ2-7
TGTGCCAGCAGCAACCCGGGACTAGCGGGCTCAAACATTCAGTACTTC,CASSNPGLAGSNIQYF,TRBD2,TRBV12-3/TRBV12-4,few,TRBJ2-4
TGTGCCAGCAGTTACCGGGACTTGGGGCCCGGGGAGCTGTTTTTT,CASSYRDLGPGELFF,NA,TRBV7-6,few,TRBJ2-2
TGCGCCAGCAGCTCAATCACTAACGCCGCTCAAGAGACCCAGTACTTC,CASSSITNAAQETQYF,NA,TRBV5-1,once,TRBJ2-5
TGTGCCTGGAGTGGAGGACAGGGACTTTCTGGCTACACCTTC,CAWSGGQGLSGYTF,TRBD1,TRBV30,NA,TRBJ1-2
TGTGCCAGCAGCCCGCAGCGGTGGGGCCGCACAGATACGCAGTATTTT,CASSPQRWGRTDTQYF,NA,TRBV7-3,NA,TRBJ2-3
TGTGCCAGCAGGAGAACAGGGGGCGGTGAAAAACTGTTTTTT,CASRRTGGGEKLFF,TRBD1,TRBV25-1,NA,TRBJ1-4
TGCAGTGCAAGACAGAGAAACTATGGCTACACCTTC,CSARQRNYGYTF,NA,TRBV20-1,few,TRBJ1-2
TGTGCCAGCAGCTCACTCGGGACAGGGTCAGCGGGCTACACCTTC,CASSSLGTGSAGYTF,TRBD1,TRBV5-6,NA,TRBJ1-2
TGTGCCAGCAGCACCACAGGGGACTACGAGCAGTACTTC,CASSTTGDYEQYF,TRBD1,TRBV9,few,TRBJ2-7
TGTGCCATCAGTTCAAGACAGGGGGCTGTGGCTTTCTTT,CAISSRQGAVAFF,TRBD1,TRBV10-3,NA,TRBJ1-1
TGTGCCAGCAGCTTGGTCGGTGTTGTGGGTCGGAGAATCACAGATACGCAGTATTTT,CASSLVGVVGRRITDTQYF,NA,TRBV5-5,NA,TRBJ2-3
TGTGCCAGCAGCCCCCGGGACCGGTCGAACACCGGGGAGCTGTTTTTT,CASSPRDRSNTGELFF,NA,TRBV7-9,many,TRBJ2-2
TGTGCCAGCAGCTTGGCTAGGGGCCGGAACACTGAAGCTTTCTTT,CASSLARGRNTEAFF,NA,TRBV7-6,NA,TRBJ1-1
TGTGCCAGCAGCCCGGGACAGGGGACTTGGGACTCACGGCAGCCCCAGCATTTT,CASSPGQGTWDSRQPQHF,TRBD1,TRBV12-3/TRBV12-4,few,TRBJ1-5
TGCGCCAGCAGCTTGACCACACCGGGACCCGAGCCTTACGAGCAGTACTTC,CASSLTTPGPEPYEQYF,NA,TRBV5-1,few,TRBJ2-7
TGTGCCAGCAGCTTAGCCCTCTTAGGGGGACGGATCCCCTTGAGCACTGAAGCTTTCTTT,CASSLALLGGRIPLSTEAFF,NA,TRBV7-6,few,TRBJ1-1
TGTGCCAGCAGTGACTCAACTGGCCCTCGGGAGACCCAGTACTTC,CASSDSTGPRETQYF,NA,TRBV6-4,NA,TRBJ2-5
TGCGCCAGCAGCTTGGGGCAGGCCTACTACGAGCAGTACTTC,CASSLGQAYYEQYF,NA,TRBV5-1,few,TRBJ2-7
TGTGCCAGCAGCCGGACAGCAAGAAGCTCCTACAATGAGCAGTTCTTC,CASSRTARSSYNEQFF,NA,TRBV7-8,few,TRBJ2-1
TGCGCCAGCAGCCCCACCCCGACTAGCGGGGGGAAAGGATCGCAGTATTTT,CASSPTPTSGGKGSQYF,TRBD2,TRBV5-1,NA,TRBJ2-3
TGTGCCAGCACCATTAGTACCCCCGGGTATGGCTACACCTTC,CASTISTPGYGYTF,NA,TRBV12-3/TRBV12-4,NA,TRBJ1-2